This T cell receptor beta chain was obtained from a study of graft-versus-host responses after intestinal transplantation. The wider study: Grafts were multivisceral, liver-intestinal, or isolated intestinal. Anti-thymocyte globulin served as induction for all recipients, who then took tacrolimus and steroids for 2 to 4 years.

This CDR3 comprises 11 residues. Germline lookup yields CDR1 ENHRY and CDR2 SYGVKD. With 10 bases removed from V and 8 bases from J, the gap between germline ends came to 14 bases. Study-wide findings and caveats: When patients had graft-donor T cell macrochimerism, their allografts held high graft-versus-host to host-versus-graft clonal ratios. Recipient-marrow GvH clones were detected, some having first appeared in ileum or blood.

Concerning this clone itself: The target antigen is unknown.

The repertoire was sequenced with immunoSEQ multiplex PCR; TCRdb's copy has only in-frame clones and lacks some. The sample consists of 100,000 to 140,000 clones, about nine tenths of them appearing once. The source of this sequence is a human donor who was the organ donor for an intestinal transplant. The starting material was unstimulated CD4+ T cells sorted from spleen or lymph node cells, obtained before transplant. The chain carries TRBV10-3 and TRBJ1-2; D possibly corresponds to TRBD1 (6 bases). The chain's CDR3 is CATGQGTGYTF. DNA of the CDR3: TGTGCCACCGGGCAGGGGACCGGCTACACCTTC.